Listed below are T cell receptor beta chains from one sample, sequenced in a study of blood T cell repertoires in COVID-19. Libraries were prepared by immunoSEQ multiplex PCR; TCRdb keeps only in-frame clonotypes and omits some of them. Among about 49,000 clones, around 83% were seen once, and the ten largest hold roughly 1.4%. Sample: peripheral blood. These receptors all come from a man aged 45-65 years with acute or convalescent COVID-19. Both conserved end residues are part of each CDR3. The order of the fields is D gene, CDR3 length, J gene, V gene, clone size, CDR3 protein, CDR3 DNA. A D gene is named only where the DNA matches it firmly. Clone size is not always given. Where it is, it says once, few, many or a class for expanded clones.

d_call: TRBD1; cdr3_length: 14; j_call: TRBJ1-5; v_call: TRBV5-1; clone_size: NA; cdr3_aa: CASSFSGGDQPQHF; cdr3_nt: TGCGCCAGCAGCTTCTCAGGGGGCGATCAGCCCCAGCATTTT
d_call: NA; cdr3_length: 13; j_call: TRBJ1-2; v_call: TRBV18; clone_size: NA; cdr3_aa: CASTETVIYGYTF; cdr3_nt: TGTGCCAGCACCGAAACAGTGATCTATGGCTACACCTTC
d_call: TRBD1; cdr3_length: 13; j_call: TRBJ2-5; v_call: TRBV20-1; clone_size: NA; cdr3_aa: CSASYGQGETQYF; cdr3_nt: TGCAGTGCTAGTTACGGACAGGGAGAGACCCAGTACTTC
d_call: NA; cdr3_length: 13; j_call: TRBJ2-7; v_call: TRBV6-5; clone_size: NA; cdr3_aa: CASSYRSSYEQYF; cdr3_nt: TGTGCCAGCAGTTACAGGAGCTCCTACGAGCAGTACTTC
d_call: NA; cdr3_length: 16; j_call: TRBJ1-4; v_call: TRBV19; clone_size: once; cdr3_aa: CASSPFDSATNEKLFF; cdr3_nt: TGTGCCAGTAGTCCCTTCGACAGTGCAACTAATGAAAAACTGTTTTTT
d_call: NA; cdr3_length: 11; j_call: TRBJ1-2; v_call: TRBV10-2; clone_size: NA; cdr3_aa: CAARGNYGYTF; cdr3_nt: TGCGCCGCCCGGGGTAACTATGGCTACACCTTC
d_call: NA; cdr3_length: 15; j_call: TRBJ1-2; v_call: TRBV4-3; clone_size: NA; cdr3_aa: CASSQEWAMDYGYTF; cdr3_nt: TGCGCCAGCAGCCAAGAGTGGGCTATGGACTATGGCTACACCTTC
d_call: NA; cdr3_length: 15; j_call: TRBJ2-1; v_call: TRBV5-1; clone_size: NA; cdr3_aa: CASSLTTIGGNEQFF; cdr3_nt: TGCGCCAGCAGCTTGACTACCATCGGGGGCAATGAGCAGTTCTTC
d_call: NA; cdr3_length: 15; j_call: TRBJ1-3; v_call: TRBV7-2; clone_size: NA; cdr3_aa: CASIPMGTAGNTIYF; cdr3_nt: TGTGCCAGCATCCCGATGGGGACTGCTGGAAACACCATATATTTT
d_call: NA; cdr3_length: 17; j_call: TRBJ2-7; v_call: TRBV3-1/TRBV3-2; clone_size: NA; cdr3_aa: CASSQGIVIGTSGGQYF; cdr3_nt: TGTGCCAGCAGCCAAGGGATAGTGATAGGGACAAGCGGCGGGCAGTACTTC
d_call: TRBD2; cdr3_length: 15; j_call: TRBJ2-1; v_call: TRBV6-5; clone_size: NA; cdr3_aa: CASTPPRASGGEQFF; cdr3_nt: TGTGCCAGCACCCCCCCGAGAGCTAGCGGGGGGGAGCAGTTCTTC
d_call: NA; cdr3_length: 12; j_call: TRBJ2-1; v_call: TRBV18; clone_size: medium-sized; cdr3_aa: CACRGPYNEQFF; cdr3_nt: TGTGCTTGTAGGGGCCCCTACAATGAGCAGTTCTTC
d_call: TRBD1; cdr3_length: 16; j_call: TRBJ2-6; v_call: TRBV19; clone_size: NA; cdr3_aa: CASSVQGGAGANVLTF; cdr3_nt: TGTGCCAGTAGTGTACAGGGGGGCGCTGGGGCCAACGTCCTGACTTTC
d_call: NA; cdr3_length: 13; j_call: TRBJ1-5; v_call: TRBV7-7; clone_size: NA; cdr3_aa: CASSLNYDQPQHF; cdr3_nt: TGTGCCAGCAGCTTAAATTATGATCAGCCCCAGCATTTT
d_call: NA; cdr3_length: 13; j_call: TRBJ1-5; v_call: TRBV7-2; clone_size: NA; cdr3_aa: CASSRTPDQPQHF; cdr3_nt: TGTGCCAGCAGCAGGACACCAGATCAGCCCCAGCATTTT
d_call: NA; cdr3_length: 13; j_call: TRBJ1-2; v_call: TRBV6-1; clone_size: few; cdr3_aa: CASSERGTYGYTF; cdr3_nt: TGTGCCAGCAGTGAGAGGGGGACCTATGGCTACACCTTC
d_call: NA; cdr3_length: 14; j_call: TRBJ1-6; v_call: TRBV7-2; clone_size: NA; cdr3_aa: CASSLNQGNSPLHF; cdr3_nt: TGTGCCAGCAGCTTAAATCAGGGTAATTCACCCCTCCACTTT
d_call: NA; cdr3_length: 13; j_call: TRBJ1-4; v_call: TRBV30; clone_size: NA; cdr3_aa: CARSRGTNEKLFF; cdr3_nt: TGTGCCCGGTCCAGGGGTACTAATGAAAAACTGTTTTTT
d_call: NA; cdr3_length: 16; j_call: TRBJ2-3; v_call: TRBV28; clone_size: NA; cdr3_aa: CASTTLESSSTDTQYF; cdr3_nt: TGTGCCAGCACCACCCTAGAAAGTTCTAGCACAGATACGCAGTATTTT
d_call: NA; cdr3_length: 12; j_call: TRBJ2-1; v_call: TRBV9; clone_size: once; cdr3_aa: CASSVESEKQFF; cdr3_nt: TGTGCCAGCAGCGTAGAAAGCGAGAAGCAGTTCTTC